This TCR beta chain stems from a study of blood T cell repertoires in COVID-19 (dated by TCRdb to the early 2020s). Looking at the study overall: Collaborator samples came from the United States, Italy and Spain and covered acute and convalescent phases of COVID-19. The material from the prospective study consisted of cDNA or gDNA derived from T cells, B-cell-depleted T cells, or PBMCs. Subjects who had been exposed to COVID-19, were actively infected with it, or had recovered from it provided the deeply sampled blood TCRbeta repertoires that made up the dataset. A freely available public database, intended as a resource for researchers studying the immune response to SARS-CoV-2, is where the repertoires were released. Samples were obtained from the ongoing ImmuneRACE study (first 160 participants) and from over 1,000 subjects provided by 6 global collaborators. A de-identified subject ID, COVID-19 status, age in years and sex were almost always included in the sample metadata. Where HLA class I and class II types were available, the types were taken from metadata supplied by the sample provider, not from assay-based typing.

Overall results and qualifications from the work: The amount of clinical and demographic metadata varied by source and participant and was provided uncurated.

TCRbeta CDR3 regions were amplified from genomic DNA by means of the immunoSEQ Assay, a bias-controlled multiplex PCR. In the authors' own workflow: Within the assay, amplification of reference gene primers was used to estimate how many nucleated cells each sample contained. To quantify the absolute abundance of each unique TCRbeta CDR3 rearrangement, sequence reads were collapsed and filtered. Productive Simpson clonality was computed per sample as the square root of Simpson's diversity index over productive rearrangements. The immuneACCESS repertoire file appears here via TCRdb, limited to in-frame rearrangements. These files lack a portion of the clones; in checked studies, under half of the deficit traces to unresolved V genes, and the cause of the others is not known. V, J and clone size are taken as reported in that table, and D and trimming were inferred from the DNA itself. The sample profile shows 150,000 to 200,000 clones; 70% to 85% of them were found once. 22% of the sample is in the top ten clones.

The CDR3 sequence holds 12 residues, the cysteine and phenylalanine included. Here the CDR3 DNA is all that survives: 36 bases in frame from base 1. Per the germline V gene, WSHSY is the CDR1 and SAAADI is the CDR2. V drops 2 bases and J drops 14 bases, leaving 13 bases in between. Whole blood was collected in K2EDTA tubes by collaborating institutions according to the institutions' own protocols. For TCRbeta analysis, collaborators shipped samples as frozen whole blood, isolated PBMCs, or DNA extracted from either of those sample types. Turning to this clone: Its antigen remains undetermined. No base quality values were provided; no much bigger clone lies one nucleotide off.

This receptor was taken from a woman older than 75 with acute or convalescent COVID-19. The rearranged segments are TRBV10-2 and TRBJ2-1; the D gene is possibly TRBD2, with 5 bases matching. Sequencing was carried out using peripheral blood. The DNA is TGCGCCAGCAGTGAGATACAGCGGCTCAAGTTCTTC. Translation gives CASSEIQRLKFF.